This T cell receptor beta chain came from a study of blood T cell repertoires in COVID-19. Study background: Researchers got acute and convalescent COVID-19 samples from the United States, Italy and Spain. T cells, B-cell-depleted T cells, or PBMCs provided the cDNA or gDNA that served as material.

This table comes from immunoSEQ multiplex PCR, and its TCRdb copy is limited to in-frame clones, with some not included. The sample records about 55,000 clones, 85% being singletons. The V gene's germline CDR1 is MNHEY and CDR2 SMNVEV (reference sequence). V was clipped by 3 bases and J by 7 bases; unmatched bases: 7. CDR3 length: 15 amino acids. V gene TRBV27 combines with J gene TRBJ2-3; 10 nucleotides match TRBD2. The clonotype was recovered from a human donor in a cohort sampled during active COVID-19. Sequencing was carried out using peripheral blood. For the CDR3, the DNA is TGTGCCAGCAGTTTCCTTCTAGCGGGAGAAAATACGCAGTATTTT. Its translation is CASSFLLAGENTQYF.